These T cell receptor beta chains were read from a single sample in a study of control samples from healthy donors and cancer patients. The data were produced by immunoSEQ multiplex PCR, yet TCRdb's version contains in-frame clones alone and is incomplete. The sample has 150,000 or so clones; 90% to 95% are singletons. Material: blood. The receptors stem from a woman aged 40 to 50 in good health. The CDR3 runs from the conserved cysteine through the conserved F or W. The D gene is left open where the match is weak. Expanded clones are given a class, and other clones once, few, many or no size at all.

v_call	cdr3_length	j_call	d_call	clone_size	cdr3_aa	cdr3_nt
TRBV12-5	14	TRBJ2-3	NA	NA	CASGLGGSTDTQYF	TGTGCTAGTGGTTTAGGTGGGAGCACAGATACGCAGTATTTT
TRBV14	14	TRBJ1-5	NA	NA	CASSQGQGNQPQHF	TGTGCCAGCAGCCAAGGACAAGGCAATCAGCCCCAGCATTTT
TRBV7-9	15	TRBJ2-3	NA	NA	CASSRWAGSTDTQYF	TGTGCCAGCAGCCGCTGGGCGGGCAGCACAGATACGCAGTATTTT
TRBV4-3	15	TRBJ1-3	TRBD1	NA	CASSQEEDRGYTIYF	TGCGCCAGCAGCCAAGAAGAGGACAGGGGTTACACCATATATTTT
TRBV7-8	13	TRBJ1-4	NA	NA	CASSLRDPGKLFF	TGTGCCAGCAGCTTACGCGACCCCGGAAAACTGTTTTTT
TRBV5-1	15	TRBJ2-2	NA	NA	CASSLSQANTGELFF	TGCGCCAGCAGCTTGAGCCAGGCGAACACCGGGGAGCTGTTTTTT
TRBV27	13	TRBJ2-7	TRBD1	NA	CASRMGQLYEQYF	TGTGCCAGCAGAATGGGACAGCTCTACGAGCAGTACTTC
TRBV27	14	TRBJ1-5	TRBD1	NA	CASSFSGTAQPQHF	TGTGCCAGCAGTTTTTCCGGGACAGCTCAGCCCCAGCATTTT
TRBV6-5	14	TRBJ1-5	TRBD1	NA	CASSPGQGNQPQHF	TGTGCCAGCAGTCCGGGACAGGGGAATCAGCCCCAGCATTTT
TRBV6-2/TRBV6-3	16	TRBJ2-6	NA	NA	CASSYSWRSGANVLTF	TGTGCCAGCAGTTATTCGTGGCGGTCTGGGGCCAACGTCCTGACTTTC
TRBV4-3	17	TRBJ2-3	NA	NA	CASSQVSRRTSTDTQYF	TGCGCCAGCAGCCAAGTATCTCGCAGAACTAGCACAGATACGCAGTATTTT
TRBV6-5	14	TRBJ1-3	NA	NA	CASSGQISGNTIYF	TGTGCCAGCAGCGGACAGATCTCTGGAAACACCATATATTTT
TRBV11-2	14	TRBJ2-7	TRBD1	once	CASSSPGQGVEQYF	TGTGCCAGCAGCTCTCCGGGACAGGGGGTCGAGCAGTACTTC
TRBV7-8	15	TRBJ2-7	NA	NA	CASSVNTYSSYEQYF	TGTGCCAGCAGCGTAAACACCTACAGCTCCTACGAGCAGTACTTC
TRBV6-5	15	TRBJ2-5	NA	NA	CATSTPGKGMETQYF	TGTGCCACCAGCACCCCAGGGAAAGGGATGGAGACCCAGTACTTC
TRBV12-3/TRBV12-4	13	TRBJ1-1	NA	NA	CASSLRGNTEAFF	TGTGCCAGCAGTTTAAGAGGCAACACTGAAGCTTTCTTT
TRBV18	16	TRBJ1-1	TRBD1	once	CASSPRGRNMNTEAFF	TGTGCCAGCTCACCAAGGGGGCGAAACATGAACACTGAAGCTTTCTTT
TRBV5-1	13	TRBJ1-1	NA	NA	CASSLFANTEAFF	TGCGCCAGCAGCTTGTTTGCGAACACTGAAGCTTTCTTT
TRBV4-2	13	TRBJ1-1	TRBD1	NA	CASSQDDRGPAFF	TGTGCCAGCAGCCAAGATGACAGGGGGCCGGCTTTCTTT
TRBV7-9	15	TRBJ2-5	NA	few	CASSLGTGPQETQYF	TGTGCCAGCAGCTTAGGTACAGGGCCTCAAGAGACCCAGTACTTC
TRBV19	13	TRBJ1-2	NA	NA	CASSIDLTGGYTF	TGTGCCAGTAGTATAGATCTGACGGGAGGCTACACCTTC
TRBV6-2/TRBV6-3	13	TRBJ1-1	NA	NA	CASSGQARTEAFF	TGTGCCAGCAGTGGTCAGGCGAGGACTGAAGCTTTCTTT
TRBV10-3	14	TRBJ2-5	TRBD1	NA	CAISRGQGGQTQYF	TGTGCCATCAGTAGGGGACAGGGGGGACAGACCCAGTACTTC
TRBV3-1/TRBV3-2	12	TRBJ2-7	NA	NA	CASSQRFHEQYF	TGTGCCAGCAGCCAAAGGTTCCACGAGCAGTACTTC
TRBV29-1	11	TRBJ2-5	NA	NA	CSVDEGETQYF	TGCAGCGTTGATGAGGGGGAGACCCAGTACTTC
TRBV12-3/TRBV12-4	13	TRBJ1-5	NA	once	CASSGGQQQPQHF	TGTGCCAGCAGCGGAGGGCAACAGCAGCCCCAGCATTTT
TRBV2	15	TRBJ2-1	TRBD2	NA	CASSPGLAGVDEQFF	TGTGCCAGCAGCCCCGGACTAGCGGGAGTAGATGAGCAGTTCTTC
TRBV19	16	TRBJ1-2	TRBD1	NA	CASSKTGQGARYGYTF	TGTGCCAGTAGTAAGACGGGACAGGGGGCGCGTTATGGCTACACCTTC
TRBV27	20	TRBJ1-6	NA	NA	CASSALRPARWSSYNSPLHF	TGTGCCAGCAGTGCCCTCAGGCCTGCGAGGTGGAGCTCCTATAATTCACCCCTCCACTTT
TRBV6-6	16	TRBJ1-2	TRBD1	NA	CASSYGTGERHYGYTF	TGTGCCAGCAGTTACGGGACAGGGGAGAGGCACTATGGCTACACCTTC
TRBV7-9	12	TRBJ2-7	NA	NA	CASSLPDRRQYF	TGTGCCAGCAGCTTACCGGACAGACGTCAGTACTTC
TRBV7-6	18	TRBJ2-5	TRBD1	NA	CASSLRSRSGGHQETQYF	TGTGCCAGCAGCTTAAGGAGTAGGTCAGGGGGCCACCAAGAGACCCAGTACTTC
TRBV4-3	16	TRBJ1-4	NA	NA	CASSQDRSLWSEKLFF	TGCGCCAGCAGCCAAGATCGGAGTCTCTGGAGTGAAAAACTGTTTTTT
TRBV4-3	17	TRBJ1-2	NA	NA	CASSQDPLQVTGRGYTF	TGCGCCAGCAGCCAAGATCCCCTACAGGTGACTGGGCGCGGCTACACCTTC
TRBV19	15	TRBJ1-1	NA	NA	CASSIVPARGTEAFF	TGTGCCAGTAGTATAGTTCCGGCCCGTGGAACTGAAGCTTTCTTT
TRBV27	14	TRBJ1-1	TRBD1	NA	CASRGTGENTEAFF	TGTGCCAGCAGGGGGACAGGGGAGAACACTGAAGCTTTCTTT
TRBV2	14	TRBJ1-5	NA	NA	CASSSGRSNQPQHF	TGTGCCAGCAGTAGTGGGAGGAGCAATCAGCCCCAGCATTTT
TRBV11-2	14	TRBJ2-3	NA	NA	CASSPRLWPDTQYF	TGTGCCAGCAGCCCCCGACTATGGCCAGATACGCAGTATTTT
TRBV7-2	15	TRBJ1-4	NA	NA	CASSSSVATNEKLFF	TGTGCCAGCAGCTCATCAGTAGCAACTAATGAAAAACTGTTTTTT
TRBV7-2	14	TRBJ2-7	TRBD2	NA	CASSLGTSGGEQYF	TGTGCCAGCAGCTTAGGGACTAGCGGCGGCGAGCAGTACTTC
TRBV19	14	TRBJ2-5	NA	NA	CASSTSGTQETQYF	TGTGCCAGTAGTACTTCCGGGACGCAAGAGACCCAGTACTTC
TRBV2	12	TRBJ1-1	NA	NA	CASSRLNTEAFF	TGTGCCAGCAGTCGCCTGAACACTGAAGCTTTCTTT
TRBV24-1	20	TRBJ1-5	TRBD1	NA	CATSHLTRRTGLYSNQPQHF	TGTGCCACCAGTCACCTCACCCGACGGACAGGACTTTATAGCAATCAGCCCCAGCATTTT
TRBV6-6	13	TRBJ1-1	NA	NA	CASSATGFGEAFF	TGTGCCAGCAGCGCAACAGGGTTCGGTGAAGCTTTCTTT
TRBV11-2	15	TRBJ2-7	TRBD2	NA	CASSFGLAGVGEQYF	TGTGCCAGCAGCTTTGGACTAGCGGGAGTAGGCGAGCAGTACTTC
TRBV7-3	15	TRBJ1-1	NA	NA	CASSYGGAKDTEAFF	TGTGCCAGCAGCTACGGGGGGGCGAAGGACACTGAAGCTTTCTTT